The 30 T cell receptor beta chains given below trace back to one sample, sequenced in a study of quantifying T cell responses using KT2 cells (dated by TCRdb to between 2016 and 2019). At the level of the whole study: RNA was DNase-treated and reverse transcribed with TCR alpha and beta constant-region primers, mostly using SuperScript III.

Library method: UMI-ligation and nested PCR. The reads were generated on an Illumina MiSeq. T4 RNA ligase 1 was used to ligate a single-stranded oligonucleotide containing the Illumina SP2 sequence and a UMI to the 3' end of the cDNA. PCR1 was run for around 4 cycles (98 degrees C for 15 s, 69 degrees C for 30 s, 72 degrees C for 40 s), and an equimolar mix of RC1.1 and RC1.2, covering TRBC1 and TRBC2, was used as the beta primer. TCRdb itself trimmed the public reads at Q25 with fastp, ran MiXCR and retained productive beta chains. Identical CDR3 proteins give one entry, which carries the most common genes and DNA. The sample contains about 32,000 distinct CDR3 sequences, roughly 7.2% of them found a single time. Jointly, the top ten make up roughly 14% of the sample. The sample taken for sequencing was PBMCs spiked with cells of the T cell clone KT2. These receptors were taken from a human donor.

This clonotype showed up just a few times. This chain uses TRBV27 with TRBJ2-1; D is possibly TRBD2 (5 bases). Deletions cut 6 bases from V and 8 bases from J, with 11 bases between. CDR1 and CDR2 (germline): MNHEY, SMNVEV (reference sequence). The CDR3 is 12 amino acids. The CDR3 DNA follows: TGTGCCAGCAGCCCGGGAAGGGATGAGCAGTTCTTC. Residues: CASSPGRDEQFF.

Ten or more counts support this clonotype. The V gene is TRBV12-3 or TRBV12-4, the J gene TRBJ2-7; 10 bases are a match to TRBD1. CDR3 length equals 15 residues. V was pared by 5 bases and J by 1 base, with 5 bases of the junction left unmatched. The CDR3 is CASSPSGQGSYEQYF. In DNA, the CDR3 is TGTGCCAGCAGTCCTTCGGGACAGGGGTCCTACGAGCAGTACTTC.

This clonotype was recorded at least ten times. The V gene is TRBV12-3 or TRBV12-4, the J gene TRBJ2-7; TRBD1 aligns across 8 bases. V shed 7 bases and J 4 bases; nucleotides not matched to a gene: 12. CDR3 size: 15 residues. Here the CDR3 reads CASTPGRTGLYEQYF. The CDR3, as DNA: TGTGCCAGCACCCCGGGGAGGACAGGGTTGTACGAGCAGTACTTC.

The chain couples TRBV29-1 to TRBJ2-4; D remains unclear. Germline V gene data show CDR1 as SQVTM and CDR2 as ANQGSEA. Trimming stripped 5 bases from V and 0 bases from J, with 8 bases between. The CDR3 is 13 amino acids. CDR3 sequence (DNA): TGCAGCGTTTCCGCGCTAGCCAAAAACATTCAGTACTTC. This encodes CSVSALAKNIQYF.

V gene TRBV28 combines with J gene TRBJ1-1, with a possible D match to TRBD1 (6 bases). V lost 6 bases to trimming and J lost 5 bases, with 19 bases between them. This CDR3 comprises 15 residues. Germline CDR1 reads MDHEN; CDR2 reads SYDVKM. This CDR3 is CASSPTGSGKTEAFF. The CDR3 bases are TGTGCCAGCAGCCCTACAGGGTCCGGCAAGACTGAAGCTTTCTTT.

Sample share makes this clonotype medium-sized. The chain recombines TRBV27 with TRBJ1-1; a weak D match, TRBD1 (5 bases). Looked up from germline, CDR1 is MNHEY and CDR2 is SMNVEV (reference sequence). V was trimmed by 3 bases and J by 5 bases, leaving 13 bases between them. There are 14 residues in the CDR3. CDR3 nucleotides: TGTGCCAGCAGTTTTGTTGGGGGGGGGACTGAAGCTTTCTTT. This gives the protein CASSFVGGGTEAFF.

This clonotype was detected ten times or more. V usage is TRBV4-2 and J usage is TRBJ1-5; TRBD1 might be the D (5 bases). The CDR3 spans 15 residues. Germline values: CDR1 LGHNA, CDR2 YNFKEQ. The germline V and J ends were trimmed by 0 bases and 4 bases, with 10 bases remaining between them. The CDR3 protein is CASSQEGRDNQPQHF. CDR3 DNA: TGTGCCAGCAGCCAAGAGGGCAGGGATAATCAGCCCCAGCATTTT.

The chain couples TRBV4-1 to TRBJ1-4; D not certain. Trimming took off 4 bases at V and 3 bases at J, with 18 bases between the two ends. The CDR3 is 17 residues long. Per the germline V gene, CDR1 is MGHRA and CDR2 is YSYEKL. The CDR3 DNA is TGCGCCAGCAGCCGGAGCCAGCATTTCCCTCCTAATGAAAAACTGTTTTTT. Protein: CASSRSQHFPPNEKLFF.

The chain has TRBV15 and TRBJ2-7, with 7 bases identical to TRBD2. Germline CDR1 is LNHNV and CDR2 is YYDKDF (reference sequence). Losses at the gene ends were 0 bases for V and 6 bases for J; bases not matched to a gene: 5. The CDR3 runs 14 residues. This CDR3 reads CATSRDQWGGEQYF. The DNA for the CDR3 is TGTGCCACCAGCAGAGATCAGTGGGGGGGCGAGCAGTACTTC. Together with reference TRBV15 and TRBJ2-7, the CDR3 gives the full variable domain: DAMVIQNPRYQVTQFGKPVTLSCSQTLNHNVMYWYQQKSSQAPKLLFHYYDKDFNNEADTPDNFQSRRPNTSFCFLDIRSPGLGDTAMYLCATSRDQWGGEQYFGPGTRLTVT.

This clonotype appeared many times. The chain uses TRBV20-1 and TRBJ2-7, with 11 nucleotides matching TRBD2. V trimming: 3 bases; J trimming: 4 bases; junction bases outside the gene matches: 2. The CDR3 sequence is 13 residues long. The germline gives CDR1 DFQATT, CDR2 SNEGSKA (reference sequence). This CDR3 reads CSARASGRYEQYF. DNA for the CDR3: TGCAGTGCTAGGGCTAGCGGGAGGTACGAGCAGTACTTC.

This clonotype was counted ten times or more. The chain links TRBV27 to TRBJ2-3; TRBD2 is a possible D gene (5 bases). Trimming removed 3 bases from V and 2 bases from J, with 6 bases in between. This CDR3 region has 13 residues. Germline lookup yields CDR1 MNHEY and CDR2 SMNVEV (reference sequence). CDR3 in amino acids: CASSLEATDTQYF. The CDR3 DNA is TGTGCCAGCAGTTTGGAGGCCACAGATACGCAGTATTTT.

The sample holds a few counts of this clonotype. The CDR3 region is CASSKDRGNTEAFF. The DNA of the CDR3 is TGTGCCAGCAGTAAAGACCGGGGGAACACTGAAGCTTTCTTT. The chain couples TRBV12-3 or TRBV12-4 to TRBJ1-1; D gene ambiguous. The length of the CDR3 is 14 residues. The V end was cut by 5 bases, the J end by 1 base, with 11 bases between.

This clonotype showed up just a few times. The rearrangement uses TRBV20-1 and TRBJ1-4; D not resolved. CDR1 is DFQATT and CDR2 is SNEGSKA in the germline V gene (reference sequence). The V end lost 2 bases, the J end lost 5 bases, and 6 bases lay between the germline ends. The CDR3 is 12 amino acids. The CDR3 is CSARPRNEKLFF. Here the CDR3 DNA reads TGCAGTGCTAGACCGAGAAATGAAAAACTGTTTTTT.

This clonotype has only a few counts. The chain uses TRBV12-3 or TRBV12-4 and TRBJ2-1; D possibly corresponds to TRBD1 (6 bases). V lost 3 bases and J lost 7, with 10 bases in between. The CDR3 has 13 residues. The CDR3 bases are TGTGCCAGCAGTTTCTCCACAGGGAATGAGCAGTTCTTC. Its protein is CASSFSTGNEQFF.

This clonotype has at least ten counts. The chain employs TRBV6-1 and TRBJ1-5; no clear D. The V gene's germline CDR1 is MNHNS and CDR2 SASEGT. V was clipped by 5 bases and J by 7 bases, with 15 bases between them. CDR3 length equals 14 residues. CDR3 sequence: CASSPTFTGQPQHF. The CDR3 nucleotides read TGTGCCAGCAGTCCGACCTTTACTGGGCAGCCCCAGCATTTT.

This clonotype was detected a few times. The chain is built from TRBV7-2 and TRBJ2-5; 9 bases are shared with TRBD2. CDR3 size: 14 residues. Trimming took 5 bases from V and 5 from J; bases not matched to a gene: 6. Germline V gene sequence: CDR1 SGHTA, CDR2 FQGNSA. This chain's CDR3 is CASSLSGSGETQYF. The CDR3 nucleotides read TGTGCCAGCAGCCTTAGCGGGAGTGGGGAGACCCAGTACTTC.

The CDR3 region has the DNA TGTGCCAGCAGCGGGACAGGGACTACTAATGAAAAACTGTTTTTT. Its translation is CASSGTGTTNEKLFF. The J gene is TRBJ1-4, the V gene TRBV7-9, with TRBD1 matching over 9 bases. J gave up 2 bases and V 5 bases, and 3 bases lay outside the gene matches. This CDR3 region has 15 residues. The germline V gene has CDR1 SEHNR and CDR2 FQNEAQ (reference sequence).

The chain carries TRBV6-5 and TRBJ2-7; D possibly corresponds to TRBD1 (6 bases). Trimming stripped 8 bases from V and 7 bases from J, with 12 bases between. There are 11 residues in the CDR3. Germline CDR1 MNHEY, CDR2 SVGAGI. The CDR3 region is CASGRGREQYF. The CDR3, as DNA: TGTGCCAGCGGCAGGGGCCGGGAGCAGTACTTC.

In this sample, this clonotype turned up a few times. This rearrangement joins TRBV15 to TRBJ2-7; no firm D call. The CDR3 is 15 residues long. CDR1 and CDR2 from the germline V gene are LNHNV and YYDKDF (reference sequence). V dropped 0 bases and J dropped 2 bases, with 11 bases sitting between them. CDR3 protein: CATSRDVYNAYEQYF. In nucleotides, the CDR3 is TGTGCCACCAGCAGAGATGTATACAACGCCTACGAGCAGTACTTC.

This clonotype was observed many times. The chain combines TRBV7-8 with TRBJ2-7; 12 bases agree with TRBD2. Germline loops: CDR1 SGHVS, CDR2 FQNEAQ. The CDR3 contains 17 residues. Trimming removed 0 bases from V and 0 bases from J; junction bases left unmatched: 3. CDR3 sequence: CASSLAGLAGSSYEQYF. In DNA, the CDR3 is TGTGCCAGCAGCTTAGCTGGACTAGCGGGAAGCTCCTACGAGCAGTACTTC.

The rearrangement joins TRBV2 to TRBJ2-2; D possibly uses TRBD1 or TRBD2 (6 bases each). The ends were cut back, 8 bases at V and 6 bases at J, with 19 bases in the middle. This CDR3 has 15 residues. The V gene's germline CDR1 is SNHLY and CDR2 FYNNEI. The CDR3 sequence is CASSEGGTRAGELFF. The DNA for the CDR3 is TGTGCCAGCTCGGAAGGGGGGACGCGGGCCGGGGAGCTGTTTTTT.

The V gene is TRBV3-1, the J gene TRBJ1-1; 8 bases align to TRBD1. Germline-derived CDR1 and CDR2 are LGHDT and YNNKEL (reference sequence). This CDR3 is built from 18 residues. V lost 1 base to trimming and J lost 4 bases; unmatched junction nucleotides: 14. The CDR3 region has the DNA TGTGCCAGCAGCCAAGTCTTGGCAGGGGGCGATCGGGCCACTGAAGCTTTCTTT. It encodes CASSQVLAGGDRATEAFF.

This clonotype was seen a few times. This chain joins TRBV15 and TRBJ2-7; D possibly uses TRBD1 or TRBD2 (5 bases each). The CDR3 spans 15 residues. The germline CDR1 and CDR2 sequences are LNHNV and YYDKDF (reference sequence). Trimming left V 0 bases short and J 3 bases short, with 12 bases between. Here the CDR3 DNA reads TGTGCCACCAGCAGAGACCCGGGGCCCGACTACGAGCAGTACTTC. Translating it yields CATSRDPGPDYEQYF. The full variable domain, with the rest looked up from reference TRBV15 and TRBJ2-7, is DAMVIQNPRYQVTQFGKPVTLSCSQTLNHNVMYWYQQKSSQAPKLLFHYYDKDFNNEADTPDNFQSRRPNTSFCFLDIRSPGLGDTAMYLCATSRDPGPDYEQYFGPGTRLTVT.

This rearrangement joins TRBV6-2 or TRBV6-3 to TRBJ1-1, with D perhaps TRBD1 (5 bases). V was pared by 7 bases and J by 5 bases, with 17 bases between. The CDR3 sequence is 14 residues long. Per the germline V gene, CDR1 is MNHEY and CDR2 is SVGEGT. CDR3 residues: CASTPDSELTEAFF. In DNA form, the CDR3 reads TGTGCCAGCACCCCCGACAGTGAATTAACTGAAGCTTTCTTT.

V gene TRBV11-2 combines with J gene TRBJ1-1; tentatively, D is TRBD1 (6 bases). Trimming took 2 bases from V and 6 from J, leaving 13 bases between them. Germline V gene sequence: CDR1 SGHAT, CDR2 FQNNGV. The CDR3 has 14 residues. This CDR3 is CASSLLQGSAEAFF. The DNA of the CDR3 is TGTGCCAGCAGCTTACTACAGGGCTCGGCTGAAGCTTTCTTT. The full variable domain, rest sourced from reference TRBV11-2 and TRBJ1-1, is EAGVAQSPRYKIIEKRQSVAFWCNPISGHATLYWYQQILGQGPKLLIQFQNNGVVDDSQLPKDRFSAERLKGVDSTLKIQPAKLEDSAVYLCASSLLQGSAEAFFGQGTRLTVV.

CDR3: CASTYPEVGRRNTIYF. CDR3 DNA sequence: TGTGCCAGCACCTACCCCGAGGTGGGTCGGAGAAACACCATATATTTT. This chain links TRBV12-3 or TRBV12-4 with TRBJ1-3; D remains ambiguous. V was pared by 7 bases and J by 5 bases, with 21 bases between. The CDR3 runs 16 residues.

This clonotype showed up many times. The chain recombines TRBV5-6 with TRBJ2-7, with 9 bases lining up with TRBD2. The CDR3 runs 15 residues. The germline CDR1 and CDR2 sequences are SGHDT and YYEEEE. Losses at the gene ends were 2 bases for V and 2 bases for J; bases not matched to a gene: 5. CDR3 nucleotides: TGTGCCAGCAGCTTCGGCCCTAGCGGGACCTACGAGCAGTACTTC. Its protein is CASSFGPSGTYEQYF.

The chain employs TRBV5-1 and TRBJ2-5; D uncertain. Germline CDR1 and CDR2: SGHRS and YFSETQ. V lost 3 bases, J lost 5 bases, and 8 bases lay in between. The length of the CDR3 is 12 residues. The CDR3 region has the DNA TGCGCCAGCAGCTCTGGGTTGGAGACCCAGTACTTC. As protein: CASSSGLETQYF.

The rearrangement links TRBV11-3 to TRBJ2-6; no clear D gene. Between the trimmed V and J ends, which lost 2 bases and 3 bases, there was a span of 2 bases. CDR1 is SGHNT, CDR2 YENEEA, per germline. There are 13 residues in the CDR3. The CDR3 bases are TGTGCCAGCAGCTTAAATGGGGCCAACGTCCTGACTTTC. Residues: CASSLNGANVLTF.

This clonotype has ten or more counts. In DNA, the CDR3 is TGCAGTGCTAGAGATACTAGCGGGAGGGCTCGTTTGAATGAGCAGTTCTTC. It translates to CSARDTSGRARLNEQFF. The V and J genes are TRBV20-1 and TRBJ2-1, with TRBD2 matching over 13 bases. The CDR3 sequence is 17 residues long. Losses at the gene ends were 0 bases for V and 7 bases for J; bases not matched to a gene: 9. Looked up from germline, CDR1 is DFQATT and CDR2 is SNEGSKA (reference sequence).